The rows below give T cell receptor beta chains drawn from one sample of a study of T cells in Graves' hyperthyroidism and ophthalmopathy. TCRdb recomputed calls from the multiplex PCR reads with MiXCR, one row per CDR3 protein. Of approximately 610,000 distinct CDR3 sequences listed, 14% to 15% are singletons. Sequenced input: blood. The receptor set was obtained from a woman in her forties with Graves' ophthalmopathy. CDR3s include the opening cysteine and the closing phenylalanine or tryptophan. The order of the fields is D gene, clone size, V gene, J gene, CDR3 protein. A D gene is named only where the DNA matches it firmly. The size field is filled for only some rows; it gives once, few, many or a size class.

-	many	TRBV5-5	TRBJ2-7	CASSFRSDLYEQYF
-	many	TRBV3-1	TRBJ1-1	CASSQETEAFF
TRBD2	few	TRBV7-6	TRBJ2-7	CASSGDYTYEQYF
-	many	TRBV28	TRBJ2-5	CASSLSVNRGETQYF
-	many	TRBV12-3/TRBV12-4	TRBJ2-7	CASSLNTWYEQYF
TRBD1	-	TRBV30	TRBJ2-7	CAWSGGTGAYEQYF
TRBD2	many	TRBV27	TRBJ2-4	CASSRRLAGERNIQYF
-	few	TRBV6-1	TRBJ1-3	CASSEVGTAGNTIYF
-	-	TRBV27	TRBJ2-5	CASSFVREGETQYF
-	few	TRBV30	TRBJ1-3	CASQRASGNTIYF
TRBD1	many	TRBV6-1	TRBJ1-3	CASSVGTGRPGNTIYF
TRBD1	-	TRBV28	TRBJ1-2	CASRLPSGRGHGYTF
TRBD1	many	TRBV6-1	TRBJ1-5	CASRRPPGQTNQPQHF
-	few	TRBV14	TRBJ1-1	CASSQVYFGGSTEAFF
TRBD2	many	TRBV9	TRBJ2-5	CASSGSGTNTQETQYF
TRBD1	few	TRBV5-5	TRBJ2-7	CASSRGTGTPYEQYF
-	many	TRBV11-2	TRBJ2-7	CASSYLTGRGGYEQYF
-	few	TRBV6-1	TRBJ1-1	CASKPARGENTEAFF
-	many	TRBV12-5	TRBJ2-7	CASGLAMGEQYF
TRBD1	many	TRBV28	TRBJ1-1	CASSWGQDEAFF
-	-	TRBV4-3	TRBJ2-2	CASSQDATLTGELFF
-	-	TRBV28	TRBJ1-1	CASIEGGLNTEAFF
-	few	TRBV9	TRBJ1-2	CASSVDMDTYGYTF
-	-	TRBV3-1	TRBJ2-7	CASADGATYEQYF
TRBD2	-	TRBV27	TRBJ2-2	CASSFVGGTGELFF
-	many	TRBV7-2	TRBJ2-7	CASSLAGFASDEQYF
-	-	TRBV5-1	TRBJ1-2	CASSLAGPLGYTF
TRBD1	few	TRBV20-1	TRBJ1-4	CSARGQGPATNEKLFF
TRBD1	many	TRBV13	TRBJ1-1	CASSPRDRWTEAFF